The source of this T cell receptor (beta chain) is a study of graft-versus-host responses after intestinal transplantation. General study points: Peak GvH clone levels in circulation were associated with early post-transplant HvG declines.

Clones were read by immunoSEQ multiplex PCR, and TCRdb kept only the in-frame ones, dropping some. The repertoire includes over 90,000 clones, roughly 90% of them detected once, and around 0.53% sits in the top ten. Germline values: CDR1 KGHSH, CDR2 LQKENI. V gave up 3 bases and J gave up 4 bases; unmatched junction bases: 9. The CDR3 loop spans 16 amino acids. On this clone: The antigen is unknown.

The gene calls are TRBV18 and TRBJ2-7, with 10 bases that match TRBD1. The TCR was taken from a human donor who received an intestinal transplant. This specimen was unstimulated CD8+ T cells sorted from spleen or lymph node cells, taken before intestinal transplant. CDR3 loop: CASSPEMGQGLYEQYF. The CDR3 coding sequence is TGTGCCAGCTCACCGGAAATGGGACAGGGGCTGTACGAGCAGTACTTC.